This T cell receptor (beta chain) was captured by sequencing in a study of beta chain features in type 1 diabetes. Study-wide background: The number of sorted cells examined across all samples was under 130,000,000. General study results and limits: Shortening that was moderate but significant affected the TCRB CDR3s of Type 1 diabetes patients in all four CD4+ subsets. A greater similarity of naive, central memory and Treg TCRB repertoires was seen among patients than among healthy donors.

Averaging approximately 0.11 L, one heparinised blood draw came from each individual donor. CD45RO/CCR7/CD25/CD127/CD95/CD27 sorting isolated CD4+ naive, central memory, regulatory and stem cell-like memory cells. Germline V lookup: CDR1 LNHDA, CDR2 SQIVND (reference sequence). The CDR3 is 13 residues long. V lost 5 bases and J lost 5, with 9 bases in between. This clone was counted a few times. Its antigen is currently unknown. Sequencing targeted expressed TCRB transcripts, as all isolated RNA had been reverse transcribed. Repertoires were generated with immunoSEQ multiplex PCR, while TCRdb's copy carries only in-frame clones and drops some. The table records approximately 150,000 clones, approximately 13% of them present only once.

This sequence was found in a man between 18 and 29 years old with type 1 diabetes. The rearrangement joins TRBV19 to TRBJ1-4; D is uncertain. Sequencing input: central memory CD4+ T cells from blood. This CDR3 is CASSWTVNEKLFF. The CDR3 nucleotides read TGTGCCAGTAGTTGGACGGTCAATGAAAAACTGTTTTTT.